Listed below are T cell receptor beta chains from one sample, sequenced in a study of T cell clones after liver transplantation. Assay: immunoSEQ multiplex PCR; the TCRdb copy retains only in-frame clones and omits some. This table holds roughly 100,000 clones, roughly four fifths found once. Sequencing was performed on CD4+ T cells from blood, taken before liver transplant. All receptors derive from a human donor who received a liver transplant. Each CDR3 is given with its conserved first and last residue. Fields, in order: J gene, clone size, V gene, D gene, CDR3 protein. A D gene is named only where the DNA matches it firmly. Part of the rows lack a size; the others show once, few, many or a class for expanded clones.

j_call: TRBJ1-3; clone_size: -; v_call: TRBV7-8; d_call: -; cdr3_aa: CASSQTIRGSGNTIYF
j_call: TRBJ2-1; clone_size: -; v_call: TRBV6-5; d_call: TRBD1; cdr3_aa: CAVRDRGVSEQFF
j_call: TRBJ1-1; clone_size: -; v_call: TRBV7-2; d_call: TRBD1; cdr3_aa: CASSTRQGFTEAFF
j_call: TRBJ1-4; clone_size: -; v_call: TRBV30; d_call: -; cdr3_aa: CAWSLGPPNNEKLFF
j_call: TRBJ2-1; clone_size: -; v_call: TRBV5-1; d_call: TRBD2; cdr3_aa: CASSKAGVMTDEQFF
j_call: TRBJ2-1; clone_size: once; v_call: TRBV23-1; d_call: -; cdr3_aa: CASSSTMVGVRNEQFF
j_call: TRBJ2-3; clone_size: -; v_call: TRBV27; d_call: -; cdr3_aa: CASSKPASTDTQYF
j_call: TRBJ2-7; clone_size: -; v_call: TRBV28; d_call: -; cdr3_aa: CATATSAAYEQYF
j_call: TRBJ1-1; clone_size: -; v_call: TRBV25-1; d_call: -; cdr3_aa: CASSQGRTEAFF
j_call: TRBJ2-7; clone_size: -; v_call: TRBV4-2; d_call: -; cdr3_aa: CASSQGILGGVAYEQYF
j_call: TRBJ2-1; clone_size: -; v_call: TRBV5-1; d_call: TRBD2; cdr3_aa: CASSLASGYNEQFF
j_call: TRBJ2-7; clone_size: -; v_call: TRBV7-8; d_call: -; cdr3_aa: CASSFQSGGNEQYF
j_call: TRBJ1-5; clone_size: -; v_call: TRBV6-1; d_call: -; cdr3_aa: CASIWDSRSNQPQHF
j_call: TRBJ2-5; clone_size: -; v_call: TRBV19; d_call: -; cdr3_aa: CASSSGHGAETQYF
j_call: TRBJ2-6; clone_size: medium-sized; v_call: TRBV4-2; d_call: -; cdr3_aa: CASSQDRRVSGANVLTF
j_call: TRBJ1-5; clone_size: -; v_call: TRBV27; d_call: -; cdr3_aa: CASSFRTPDSNQPQHF
j_call: TRBJ2-3; clone_size: few; v_call: TRBV11-3; d_call: TRBD2; cdr3_aa: CASSPGGGSTDTQYF
j_call: TRBJ1-2; clone_size: -; v_call: TRBV5-1; d_call: -; cdr3_aa: CASSFQDSYGYTF
j_call: TRBJ2-3; clone_size: -; v_call: TRBV7-9; d_call: -; cdr3_aa: CASSPGTRRGTDTQYF
j_call: TRBJ1-1; clone_size: -; v_call: TRBV30; d_call: TRBD1; cdr3_aa: CAWSLVRQGGFEAFF
j_call: TRBJ2-5; clone_size: -; v_call: TRBV7-9; d_call: TRBD2; cdr3_aa: CASSPDPSGRAAETQYF
j_call: TRBJ2-1; clone_size: -; v_call: TRBV6-1; d_call: TRBD2; cdr3_aa: CASLGLAPNDEQFF
j_call: TRBJ2-1; clone_size: -; v_call: TRBV12-5; d_call: -; cdr3_aa: CASVGTHSRNEQFF
j_call: TRBJ1-1; clone_size: once; v_call: TRBV9; d_call: TRBD1; cdr3_aa: CASSTDRGPTEAFF
j_call: TRBJ1-2; clone_size: -; v_call: TRBV5-4; d_call: -; cdr3_aa: CASSLNTGPRKGVDGYTF
j_call: TRBJ1-5; clone_size: -; v_call: TRBV6-6; d_call: -; cdr3_aa: CASSYREGPQHF
j_call: TRBJ1-1; clone_size: -; v_call: TRBV29-1; d_call: TRBD1; cdr3_aa: CSALPDRDTEAFF
j_call: TRBJ2-2; clone_size: -; v_call: TRBV29-1; d_call: TRBD2; cdr3_aa: CSVERSGTGTGELFF
j_call: TRBJ2-1; clone_size: -; v_call: TRBV7-2; d_call: -; cdr3_aa: CASSLLNEQFF
j_call: TRBJ2-5; clone_size: -; v_call: TRBV5-1; d_call: -; cdr3_aa: CASSSDGGLGETQYF
j_call: TRBJ2-7; clone_size: -; v_call: TRBV29-1; d_call: -; cdr3_aa: CSVSRDFPYEQYF
j_call: TRBJ2-2; clone_size: -; v_call: TRBV6-6; d_call: TRBD1; cdr3_aa: CASTQPGTDYTGELFF
j_call: TRBJ2-1; clone_size: -; v_call: TRBV30; d_call: -; cdr3_aa: CAWSVRGNEQFF
j_call: TRBJ2-1; clone_size: few; v_call: TRBV11-2; d_call: -; cdr3_aa: CASSTYKGAGGNEQFF
j_call: TRBJ2-5; clone_size: -; v_call: TRBV7-3; d_call: -; cdr3_aa: CASSLSPGETQYF
j_call: TRBJ2-4; clone_size: -; v_call: TRBV19; d_call: -; cdr3_aa: CASSFLPGTQNIQYF
j_call: TRBJ2-1; clone_size: -; v_call: TRBV7-2; d_call: -; cdr3_aa: CASSLGLGQYNEQFF
j_call: TRBJ1-5; clone_size: -; v_call: TRBV27; d_call: -; cdr3_aa: CASRAVSRGNQPQHF
j_call: TRBJ2-5; clone_size: -; v_call: TRBV6-1; d_call: -; cdr3_aa: CASRKQGQETQYF
j_call: TRBJ2-3; clone_size: -; v_call: TRBV4-2; d_call: -; cdr3_aa: CASSHRQSTDTQYF
j_call: TRBJ2-7; clone_size: -; v_call: TRBV28; d_call: -; cdr3_aa: CASSPDFRGYEQYF
j_call: TRBJ2-2; clone_size: -; v_call: TRBV10-3; d_call: TRBD1; cdr3_aa: CAITAAGTGGRDTGELFF
j_call: TRBJ1-1; clone_size: -; v_call: TRBV28; d_call: -; cdr3_aa: CASSLRRGGNTEAFF
j_call: TRBJ2-3; clone_size: once; v_call: TRBV2; d_call: TRBD1; cdr3_aa: CASSERQNTRTGGSTQYF
j_call: TRBJ2-5; clone_size: -; v_call: TRBV29-1; d_call: -; cdr3_aa: CSGREWDQETQYF
j_call: TRBJ2-7; clone_size: -; v_call: TRBV18; d_call: TRBD1; cdr3_aa: CASSPSWGRGPTYEQYF
j_call: TRBJ2-3; clone_size: -; v_call: TRBV5-1; d_call: -; cdr3_aa: CASSFSSTDTQYF
j_call: TRBJ1-1; clone_size: -; v_call: TRBV7-3; d_call: -; cdr3_aa: CASLPGTSNTEAFF
j_call: TRBJ1-1; clone_size: -; v_call: TRBV5-6; d_call: -; cdr3_aa: CASSFRGLNTEAFF
j_call: TRBJ1-5; clone_size: -; v_call: TRBV10-2; d_call: -; cdr3_aa: CASSGGRSQHF
j_call: TRBJ2-1; clone_size: -; v_call: TRBV2; d_call: TRBD2; cdr3_aa: CASTKGTSGGSSNEQFF
j_call: TRBJ2-6; clone_size: -; v_call: TRBV28; d_call: TRBD1; cdr3_aa: CASSSTGGTGANVLTF
j_call: TRBJ1-1; clone_size: -; v_call: TRBV10-1; d_call: -; cdr3_aa: CASTKTVNTEAFF
j_call: TRBJ2-3; clone_size: -; v_call: TRBV30; d_call: TRBD1; cdr3_aa: CAWGQGTQRDTQYF
j_call: TRBJ2-4; clone_size: -; v_call: TRBV5-1; d_call: -; cdr3_aa: CASSFGQKNIQYF